The 19 T cell receptor beta chains below come from one sample, sequenced in a study of human T cells and chemical hapten exposure. Time point defined: patch test 1, 2 weeks after DPC sensitization. The sample's treatment: therapeutic diphenylcyclopropenone sensitization with weekly scalp DPC. MiXCR was run by TCRdb on the RACE reads, yielding one entry per CDR3 protein. This table holds 65,000 to 95,000 distinct CDR3 sequences, around 11% found once. Sequenced material: whole blood, taken in connection with sensitization to the hapten diphenylcyclopropenone (DPC). The receptors shown here come from a woman aged 55 to 70 with alopecia areata. Some clones in this sample may be carry-over from other donors' samples.

The rearrangement links TRBV5-1 to TRBJ2-2; the D is unclear. V was cut by 5 bases and J by 4 bases, with 6 bases left in between. The CDR3 covers 12 residues. CDR1 SGHRS and CDR2 YFSETQ come from the germline V gene. CDR3 nucleotides: TGCGCCAGCAGAACGATCACCGGGGAGCTGTTTTTT. Protein product: CASRTITGELFF.

This clonotype showed up just a few times. The V and J genes are TRBV18 and TRBJ2-1, with TRBD2 matching 8 bases. Germline V gene sequence: CDR1 KGHSH, CDR2 LQKENI. With V trimmed by 3 bases and J by 6 bases, 4 bases remained unmatched. This CDR3 contains 14 residues. DNA of the CDR3: TGTGCCAGCTCACCTAGCGGGGCAATCAATGAGCAGTTCTTC. Translated: CASSPSGAINEQFF.

This clonotype has only a few counts. This chain joins TRBV11-2 and TRBJ2-1; 8 bases align to TRBD2. V trimming: 8 bases; J trimming: 0 bases; junction bases outside the gene matches: 9. CDR1 SGHAT and CDR2 FQNNGV come from the germline V gene. The CDR3 totals 16 residues. CDR3 sequence reads: CASGAAGTSSYNEQFF. The DNA of the CDR3 is TGTGCCAGCGGAGCCGCCGGGACTAGCTCCTACAATGAGCAGTTCTTC.

The sample holds many counts of this clonotype. This chain links TRBV19 with TRBJ2-7, with TRBD1 matching 7 bases. Germline CDR1 is LNHDA and CDR2 is SQIVND (reference sequence). V dropped 6 bases and J dropped 2; count of bases not matched to a gene: 10. There are 15 residues in the CDR3. CDR3 amino acids: CASSPPADRAYEQYF. The CDR3 DNA reads TGTGCCAGTAGCCCACCGGCTGACAGGGCCTACGAGCAGTACTTC.

This chain joins TRBV25-1 and TRBJ1-2; a possible D gene is TRBD1 (5 bases). V lost 5 bases, J lost 4 bases, and 14 bases lay in between. CDR1 MGHDK and CDR2 SYGVNS come from the germline V gene. The CDR3 has 14 amino acids. CDR3 in DNA: TGTGCCAGCAGTTCATTTTCCGGGGGCTATGGCTACACCTTC. It translates to CASSSFSGGYGYTF.

The sample holds a few counts of this clonotype. The V call is TRBV9, the J call TRBJ1-2; D gene ambiguous. V lost 0 bases and J lost 5, with 11 bases in between. CDR3 length equals 14 residues. Germline V gene data show CDR1 as SGDLS and CDR2 as YYNGEE. In DNA form, the CDR3 reads TGTGCCAGCAGCGTAGGGGAGACACTTTATGGCTACACCTTC. Translation gives CASSVGETLYGYTF.

In its sample, this clonotype was seen a few times. The chain has TRBV24-1 and TRBJ2-3, with D unresolved. The germline V and J ends were trimmed by 3 bases and 2 bases, with 11 bases remaining between them. The CDR3 is 15 residues long. CDR1 and CDR2 (germline): KGHDR, SFDVKD. The CDR3 sequence is CATSDPAVDTDTQYF. CDR3 nucleotides: TGTGCCACCAGTGATCCCGCGGTCGACACAGATACGCAGTATTTT.

This clonotype showed up many times. This chain uses TRBV18 with TRBJ2-5, with 7 bases fitting TRBD2. J was trimmed by 4 bases and V by 4 bases; bases with no gene match: 6. There are 14 residues in the CDR3. CDR1 is KGHSH, CDR2 LQKENI, per germline. The CDR3, as DNA: TGTGCCAGCTCACTCCGGGAGGTCGGAGAGACCCAGTACTTC. This translates into CASSLREVGETQYF.

This clonotype was counted ten times or more. The rearrangement links TRBV15 to TRBJ2-2; D call uncertain. V lost 0 bases and J 4 bases, leaving 18 bases between the germline ends. The germline V gene encodes CDR1 LNHNV and CDR2 YYDKDF (reference sequence). The length of the CDR3 is 18 residues. The CDR3 reads CATSRDGMTLRSTGELFF. The CDR3 nucleotides read TGTGCCACCAGCAGAGACGGTATGACTTTGAGGTCCACCGGGGAGCTGTTTTTT.

This clonotype was picked up many times. The chain has TRBV6-2 or TRBV6-3 and TRBJ2-1; 7 bases are a match to TRBD1. In germline, CDR1 is MNHEY, CDR2 SVGEGT. CDR3 size: 14 residues. Unmatched junction bases numbered 6, after V lost 8 bases and J lost 2 bases. The CDR3 sequence is CASATGTAYNEQFF. In DNA form, the CDR3 reads TGTGCCAGCGCGACCGGGACAGCCTACAATGAGCAGTTCTTC.

This clonotype was recorded a few times. The chain recombines TRBV6-2 or TRBV6-3 with TRBJ2-7; D unresolved. The germline V gene has CDR1 MNHEY and CDR2 SVGEGT. Trimming stripped 6 bases from V and 3 bases from J, with 18 bases between. CDR3 length: 15 amino acids. The CDR3 nucleotides read TGTGCCAGCAGAGATGAAGCGAGCGCCGGCTACGAGCAGTACTTC. The encoded protein is CASRDEASAGYEQYF.

This clonotype showed up just a few times. This chain joins TRBV5-1 and TRBJ2-1; D is perhaps TRBD1 (6 bases). Germline V gene sequence: CDR1 SGHRS, CDR2 YFSETQ. With 4 bases removed from V and 4 bases from J, the gap between germline ends came to 15 bases. There are 15 residues in the CDR3. CDR3 region: CASSIETGPYNEQFF. In nucleotides, the CDR3 is TGCGCCAGCAGCATAGAGACAGGTCCTTACAATGAGCAGTTCTTC. The full variable domain, its missing parts supplied by reference TRBV5-1 and TRBJ2-1, is KAGVTQTPRYLIKTRGQQVTLSCSPISGHRSVSWYQQTPGQGLQFLFEYFSETQRNKGNFPGRFSGRQFSNSRSEMNVSTLELGDSALYLCASSIETGPYNEQFFGPGTRLTVL.

This clonotype has a count of ten or more. The genes are TRBV7-9 and TRBJ1-4; D is unresolved. This CDR3 region has 12 residues. V was clipped by 5 bases and J by 4 bases, with 5 bases between them. CDR1 is SEHNR and CDR2 is FQNEAQ in the germline V gene (reference sequence). The CDR3, as DNA: TGTGCCAGCAGCCCACATAATGAAAAACTGTTTTTT. Translating gives CASSPHNEKLFF.

The chain has TRBV11-2 and TRBJ1-2, with D unclear. This CDR3 region has 16 residues. The germline gives CDR1 SGHAT, CDR2 FQNNGV. V was trimmed by 6 bases and J by 4 bases, leaving 21 bases between them. As DNA, the CDR3 is TGTGCCAGCAGTCACCTGAGGCAGGAAGGCCTCTATGGCTACACCTTC. It specifies CASSHLRQEGLYGYTF.

The chain couples TRBV5-6 to TRBJ2-6; D is unclear. There are 16 residues in the CDR3. CDR1 and CDR2 from the germline V gene are SGHDT and YYEEEE. The ends were cut back, 3 bases at V and 2 bases at J, with 12 bases in the middle. CDR3 protein: CASSWADRTGANVLTF. Here the CDR3 DNA reads TGTGCCAGCAGCTGGGCGGATAGAACTGGGGCCAACGTCCTGACTTTC.

The rearrangement links TRBV7-9 to TRBJ1-1, with D possibly TRBD1 on 5 matching bases. Germline V gene sequence: CDR1 SEHNR, CDR2 FQNEAQ (reference sequence). The CDR3 length is 16 residues. Trimming stripped 7 bases from V and 5 bases from J, with 23 bases between. The DNA for the CDR3 is TGTGCCAGCACCCCCTCAGGAGGGGCAAAAGGTACTGAAGCTTTCTTT. It codes for CASTPSGGAKGTEAFF.

This clonotype was picked up many times. The CDR3 DNA reads TGTGCCAGCAGCTTCCAATACACAGATACGCAGTATTTT. It encodes CASSFQYTDTQYF. The chain combines TRBV5-4 with TRBJ2-3; D gene ambiguous. The CDR3 totals 13 residues. CDR1 and CDR2 from the germline V gene are SGHNT and YYREEE (reference sequence). V lost 2 bases, J lost 2 bases, and 6 bases lay in between. Complete variable domain (other parts from reference TRBV5-4 and TRBJ2-3): ETGVTQSPTHLIKTRGQQVTLRCSSQSGHNTVSWYQQALGQGPQFIFQYYREEENGRGNFPPRFSGLQFPNYSSELNVNALELDDSALYLCASSFQYTDTQYFGPGTRLTVL.

This chain links TRBV11-2 with TRBJ1-6; D is unresolved. This CDR3 is built from 14 residues. Germline lookup yields CDR1 SGHAT and CDR2 FQNNGV. The V and J ends lost 3 bases and 6 bases respectively, with 9 bases between them. CDR3 sequence: CASSFTESNSPLHF. CDR3 DNA sequence: TGTGCCAGCAGCTTCACCGAAAGTAATTCACCCCTCCACTTT.

This clonotype was seen a handful of times. The chain joins TRBV11-2 to TRBJ2-3, with D perhaps given as TRBD1 or TRBD2 (5 bases each). Trimming cost V 4 bases and J 9 bases, with 11 bases left between them. This CDR3 is 12 amino acids long. CDR1 and CDR2 (germline): SGHAT, FQNNGV. The CDR3 protein is CASSSRDHTQYF. Here the CDR3 DNA reads TGTGCCAGCAGCTCCCGGGACCACACGCAGTATTTT.